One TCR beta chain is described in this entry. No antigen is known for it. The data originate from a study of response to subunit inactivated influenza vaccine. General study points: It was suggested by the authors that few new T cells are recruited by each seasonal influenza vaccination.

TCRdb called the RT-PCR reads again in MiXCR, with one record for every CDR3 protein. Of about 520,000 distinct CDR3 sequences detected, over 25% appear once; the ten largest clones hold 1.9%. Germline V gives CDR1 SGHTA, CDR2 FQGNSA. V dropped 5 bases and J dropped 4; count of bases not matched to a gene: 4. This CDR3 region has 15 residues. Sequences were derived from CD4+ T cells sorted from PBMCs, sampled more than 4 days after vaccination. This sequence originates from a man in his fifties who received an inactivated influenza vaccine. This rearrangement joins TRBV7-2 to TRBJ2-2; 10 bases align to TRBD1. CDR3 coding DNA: TGTGCCAGCAGCACAAGACAGGGGGCCACCGGGGAGCTGTTTTTT. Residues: CASSTRQGATGELFF.